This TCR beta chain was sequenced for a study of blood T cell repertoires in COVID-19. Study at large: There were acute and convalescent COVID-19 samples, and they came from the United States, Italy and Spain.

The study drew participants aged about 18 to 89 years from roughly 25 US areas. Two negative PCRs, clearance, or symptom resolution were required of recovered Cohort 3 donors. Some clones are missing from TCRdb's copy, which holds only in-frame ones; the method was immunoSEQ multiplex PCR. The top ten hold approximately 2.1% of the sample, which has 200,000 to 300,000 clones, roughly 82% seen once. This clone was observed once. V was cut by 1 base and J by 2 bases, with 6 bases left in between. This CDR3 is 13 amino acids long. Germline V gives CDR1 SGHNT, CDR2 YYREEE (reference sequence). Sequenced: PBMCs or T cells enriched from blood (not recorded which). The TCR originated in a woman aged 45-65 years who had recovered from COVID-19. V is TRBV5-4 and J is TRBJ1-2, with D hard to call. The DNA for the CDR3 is TGTGCCAGCAGCTTGTCTGAGAACTATGGCTACACCTTC. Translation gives CASSLSENYGYTF.